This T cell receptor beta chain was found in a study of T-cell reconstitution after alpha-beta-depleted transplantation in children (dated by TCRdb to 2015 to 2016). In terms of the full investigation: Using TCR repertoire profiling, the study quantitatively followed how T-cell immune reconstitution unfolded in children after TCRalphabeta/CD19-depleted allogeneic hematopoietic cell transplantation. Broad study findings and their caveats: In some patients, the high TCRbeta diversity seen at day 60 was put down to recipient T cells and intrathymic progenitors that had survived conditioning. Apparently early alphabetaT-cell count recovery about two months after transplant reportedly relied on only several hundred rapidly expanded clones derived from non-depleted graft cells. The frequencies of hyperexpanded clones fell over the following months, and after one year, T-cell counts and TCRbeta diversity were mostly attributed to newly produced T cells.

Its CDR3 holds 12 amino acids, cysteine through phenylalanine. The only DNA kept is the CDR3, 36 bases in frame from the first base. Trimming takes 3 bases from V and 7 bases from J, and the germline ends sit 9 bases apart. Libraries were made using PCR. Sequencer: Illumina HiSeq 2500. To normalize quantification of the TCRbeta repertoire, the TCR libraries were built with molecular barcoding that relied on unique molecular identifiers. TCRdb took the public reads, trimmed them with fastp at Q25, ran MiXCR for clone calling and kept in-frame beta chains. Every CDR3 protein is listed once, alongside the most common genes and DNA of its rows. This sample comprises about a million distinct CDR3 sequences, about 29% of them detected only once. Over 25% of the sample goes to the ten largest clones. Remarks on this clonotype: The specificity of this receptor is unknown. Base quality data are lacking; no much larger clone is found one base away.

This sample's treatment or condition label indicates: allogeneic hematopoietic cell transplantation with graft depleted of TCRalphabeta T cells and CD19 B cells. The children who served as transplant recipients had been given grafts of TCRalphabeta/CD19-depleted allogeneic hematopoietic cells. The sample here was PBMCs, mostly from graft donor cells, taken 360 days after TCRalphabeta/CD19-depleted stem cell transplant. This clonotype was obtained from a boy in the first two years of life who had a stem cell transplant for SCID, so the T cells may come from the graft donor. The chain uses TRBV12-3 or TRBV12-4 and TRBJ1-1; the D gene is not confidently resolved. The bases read TGTGCCAGCAGTTTCCCCGCGGGTGAAGCTTTCTTT. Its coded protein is CASSFPAGEAFF.